This TCR beta chain was sequenced in a study of T-cell reconstitution after alpha-beta-depleted transplantation in children. V gave up 0 bases and J gave up 7 bases, with 15 bases separating them. CDR1 is DFQATT and CDR2 is SNEGSKA in the germline V gene (reference sequence). The CDR3 has 14 residues. A TCRbeta library incorporating unique molecular identifiers was prepared. TCRdb processed the PCR reads anew with MiXCR; each CDR3 protein has one entry. This sample has approximately 640,000 distinct CDR3 sequences, with 16% found just once. This sequence was found in a human donor who donated a stem cell graft to a child with acute myeloid leukemia. The material sequenced was PBMCs from the stem cell graft donor, taken from the stem cell graft. The chain recombines TRBV20-1 with TRBJ1-1; the D gene is possibly TRBD1 (5 bases). As DNA, the CDR3 is TGCAGTGCTAGAGATCCGGAGGGGACTTTTGAAGCTTTCTTT. It codes for CSARDPEGTFEAFF.